The rows below give T cell receptor beta chains drawn from one sample of a study of cytomegalovirus exposure and HLA in healthy donors. Measured with immunoSEQ multiplex PCR; TCRdb has only the in-frame clones, and not every one. The top ten clones hold 3.1% of a sample with 160,000 or so clones, approximately 78% of them seen once. Input material: PBMCs. These receptors all stem from a middle-aged woman in good health and CMV-seronegative. Both conserved end residues are part of each CDR3. A D gene is named only where the DNA matches it firmly. Clone size appears in some rows only: once, few, many, or a class for an expanded clone.

d_call,clone_size,v_call,j_call,cdr3_nt,cdr3_aa
.,.,TRBV2,TRBJ1-2,TGTGCCAGCAACCCAGGGCCATCTAACTATGGCTACACCTTC,CASNPGPSNYGYTF
.,once,TRBV12-5,TRBJ1-3,TGTGCTAGTGGTTTGCCACCTTGGGGGGGCGTTCCTGGAAACACCATATATTTT,CASGLPPWGGVPGNTIYF
TRBD2,.,TRBV13,TRBJ2-1,TGTGCCAGCAGCGCACAACCTAGCGGGGGCTACAATGAGCAGTTCTTC,CASSAQPSGGYNEQFF
TRBD1,.,TRBV5-1,TRBJ2-2,TGCGCCAGCAGCTTGACCGGGACAGGGGGAACCGGGGAGCTGTTTTTT,CASSLTGTGGTGELFF
TRBD1,few,TRBV5-4,TRBJ2-7,TGTGCCAGCAGCCCTCTCCAGGGGGCGTCCTACGAGCAGTACTTC,CASSPLQGASYEQYF
TRBD1,.,TRBV7-9,TRBJ2-2,TGTGCCAGCAGCTCTGGACAGGGGGCCAACACCGGGGAGCTGTTTTTT,CASSSGQGANTGELFF
.,.,TRBV6-5,TRBJ1-2,TGTGCCAGCAGTTACACCGCCCGGGACATAAACTATGGCTACACCTTC,CASSYTARDINYGYTF
.,.,TRBV28,TRBJ2-7,TGTGCCAGCAGTTTATTTAGGAACAGGGAGACCTACGAGCAGTACTTC,CASSLFRNRETYEQYF
TRBD1,.,TRBV25-1,TRBJ2-5,TGTGCCAGCAGTGGGGGGGACAGGGGCCAAGAGACCCAGTACTTC,CASSGGDRGQETQYF
.,.,TRBV7-2,TRBJ1-5,TGTGCCAGCAGCTCGAAGGTCGGGGGGCGCAATCAGCCCCAGCATTTT,CASSSKVGGRNQPQHF
.,.,TRBV5-1,TRBJ2-1,TGCGCCAGCAGCTTGTGGGGCGGCCTCGCGACGGATGAGCAGTTCTTC,CASSLWGGLATDEQFF
.,.,TRBV7-6,TRBJ1-1,TGTGCCAGCAGCTTCGGAGGGAACACTGAAGCTTTCTTT,CASSFGGNTEAFF
.,.,TRBV5-4,TRBJ2-1,TGTGCCAGCAGCAGTGGGTCGGCCGGGTTCAATGAGCAGTTCTTC,CASSSGSAGFNEQFF
TRBD1,once,TRBV19,TRBJ1-2,TGTGCCAGTAGTATTGAACGGGACAGGGGTTACTATGGCTACACCTTC,CASSIERDRGYYGYTF
.,.,TRBV9,TRBJ2-1,TGTGCCAGCAGCGTTGAAGCGGATGAGCAGTTCTTC,CASSVEADEQFF
TRBD2,.,TRBV9,TRBJ2-3,TGTGCCAGCAGCGCGAATAGCGGGGGGGTCGGGAGTACGCAGTATTTT,CASSANSGGVGSTQYF
TRBD1,few,TRBV28,TRBJ1-2,TGTGCCAGCAGTTCCCCAGACAGGGGGCGCGGGTATGGCTACACCTTC,CASSSPDRGRGYGYTF
.,.,TRBV9,TRBJ2-7,TGTGCCAGCAGCACCACCGGGACACAAGCCTCCTACGAGCAGTACTTC,CASSTTGTQASYEQYF
.,.,TRBV19,TRBJ1-1,TGTGCCAGTAGCCTGGGACACGACACTGAAGCTTTCTTT,CASSLGHDTEAFF
TRBD2,.,TRBV6-6,TRBJ2-5,TGTGCCAGCAGTACCCGCGGGGGTAGCCGGGGGGAGACCCAGTACTTC,CASSTRGGSRGETQYF
.,.,TRBV4-2,TRBJ1-1,TGTGCCAGCAGCCAAGTGTCGGTCAGGGGGAACACTGAAGCTTTCTTT,CASSQVSVRGNTEAFF
TRBD1,.,TRBV7-9,TRBJ1-4,TGTGCCAGCACCCCAGGAGGGGGACAGGGTGAAAAACTGTTTTTT,CASTPGGGQGEKLFF
.,.,TRBV14,TRBJ2-1,TGTGCCAGCAGCCAAGCCAGGGGTGAGCAGTTCTTC,CASSQARGEQFF
.,.,TRBV2,TRBJ2-2,TGTGCCAGCAGTTCCGACAGGCCCCGCAACACCGGGGAGCTGTTTTTT,CASSSDRPRNTGELFF
.,once,TRBV7-8,TRBJ1-1,TGTGCCAGCAGCTTAGGGTTTTTCAGGGGTGCAACTGAAGCTTTCTTT,CASSLGFFRGATEAFF
.,.,TRBV6-1,TRBJ1-3,TGTGCCAGCAGTTCGCCAGCTGGAAACACCATATATTTT,CASSSPAGNTIYF
TRBD1,.,TRBV7-6,TRBJ2-7,TGTGCCAGCAGCACCCACCAGGGGGTAGCGTCCTACGAGCAGTACTTC,CASSTHQGVASYEQYF
TRBD1,once,TRBV2,TRBJ2-7,TGTGCCAGCAGCGAACAGGGGGCTACCTACGAGCAGTACTTC,CASSEQGATYEQYF
.,.,TRBV2,TRBJ1-3,TGTGCCAGCAGCGTTACAGGGACGGGAAACACCATATATTTT,CASSVTGTGNTIYF
.,.,TRBV6-6,TRBJ2-2,TGTGCCAGCAGTATTAGTCGAGCCGGGGAGCTGTTTTTT,CASSISRAGELFF
TRBD1,few,TRBV4-1,TRBJ1-3,TGCGCCAGCAGCCAGTCCCTTCTAAGGGGGCCCTCTGGAAACACCATATATTTT,CASSQSLLRGPSGNTIYF
.,.,TRBV29-1,TRBJ2-3,TGCAGCGTTGAAGATGTCCCTGCTGCGAATACGCAGTATTTT,CSVEDVPAANTQYF
.,.,TRBV28,TRBJ1-6,TGTGCCAGCAGGGGGGCCCAAAATAATTCACCCCTCCACTTT,CASRGAQNNSPLHF
.,.,TRBV23-1,TRBJ1-3,TGCGCCAGCAGTCATGAGGCAGAAGGAAACACCATATATTTT,CASSHEAEGNTIYF
.,.,TRBV2,TRBJ2-1,TGTGCCAGCAGTGAAGGGGGCGGGGGCGCCTACAATGAGCAGTTCTTC,CASSEGGGGAYNEQFF
TRBD2,.,TRBV5-1,TRBJ2-1,TGCGCCAGCAGCTCACCGGGACTAGCGGGGGGTGCCTCCTACAATGAGCAGTTCTTC,CASSSPGLAGGASYNEQFF
TRBD1,.,TRBV4-1,TRBJ1-5,TGCGCCAGCAGCCAAGGAGCCTCCGGGACAGACAAAGGGCAGCCCCAGCATTTT,CASSQGASGTDKGQPQHF
.,.,TRBV9,TRBJ2-5,TGTGCCAGCAGCGTAGGGGGGGTGTACCAAGAGACCCAGTACTTC,CASSVGGVYQETQYF
TRBD1,few,TRBV4-1,TRBJ2-7,TGCGCCAGCACGGAGCGGGACAGGGGCTACGAGCAGTACTTC,CASTERDRGYEQYF
TRBD1,.,TRBV2,TRBJ1-1,TGTGCCAGCAGTCAGACCCAGGGGGTGTACACTGAAGCTTTCTTT,CASSQTQGVYTEAFF
.,.,TRBV7-9,TRBJ1-1,TGTGCCAGCAGCTTCCCTCAGGGAAACACTGAAGCTTTCTTT,CASSFPQGNTEAFF
TRBD1,.,TRBV7-2,TRBJ1-6,TGTGCCAGCAGTTACGACAGGGGATCTGCACCCCTCCACTTT,CASSYDRGSAPLHF
TRBD2,.,TRBV5-1,TRBJ2-5,TGCGCCAGCAGCGTGACTAGCATCGGTATTCAAGAGACCCAGTACTTC,CASSVTSIGIQETQYF
TRBD1,.,TRBV19,TRBJ1-4,TGTGCCAGTAGTATTCGACAGGGTCGTAATGAAAAACTGTTTTTT,CASSIRQGRNEKLFF
.,.,TRBV10-2,TRBJ2-7,TGCGCCAGCAGTGAGTATGGGCTCTACGAGCAGTACTTC,CASSEYGLYEQYF
TRBD2,.,TRBV10-2,TRBJ2-1,TGCGCCAGCAGGCCGGGACTAGCGACAAATGAGCAGTTCTTC,CASRPGLATNEQFF
.,.,TRBV6-1,TRBJ2-1,TGTGCCACCATCGGGGGAGTGTTCAATGAGCAGTTCTTC,CATIGGVFNEQFF
TRBD2,.,TRBV7-6,TRBJ2-5,TGTGCCAGCAGCCCTCTAAGCACCCGGGACTACGCCGGGGCCCAGTACTTC,CASSPLSTRDYAGAQYF
TRBD1,.,TRBV4-2,TRBJ1-1,TGTGCCAGCAGCCAGTGGGACAGGAGCACTGAAGCTTTCTTT,CASSQWDRSTEAFF
.,once,TRBV27,TRBJ1-6,TGTGCCAGCAGTTTAAGGGGCAGTTCACCCCTCCACTTT,CASSLRGSSPLHF
.,.,TRBV19,TRBJ1-1,TGTGCCAGTAGTCTCGGGCAGGGATGGAACACTGAAGCTTTCTTT,CASSLGQGWNTEAFF